Each of the 9 T cell receptor beta chains below was sequenced from the same sample in a study of CD8 T cells in Susac syndrome. cDNA came from approximately 0.5 to 1 ug RNA primed by random hexamers. Each CDR3 protein is one row after TCRdb ran MiXCR on the immunoSEQ multiplex PCR reads. The sample lists roughly 180,000 distinct CDR3 sequences, just under 95% occurring once. Specimen: CD4+ T cells from PBMCs. The source is a human donor in good health.

This rearrangement joins TRBV7-8 to TRBJ2-3; 9 nucleotides line up with TRBD2. With 6 bases clipped from V and 4 bases from J, the junction kept 11 bases outside the gene matches. Germline V CDR1 and CDR2: SGHVS, FQNEAQ. The CDR3 is 16 residues long. The CDR3 region has the DNA TGTGCCAGCAGAGACCTAGCGGGATCCGTCGCAGATACGCAGTATTTT. Amino acids: CASRDLAGSVADTQYF.

The chain is built from TRBV6-2 or TRBV6-3 and TRBJ2-3; 8 positions match TRBD2. Germline CDR1 MNHEY, CDR2 SVGEGT. There are 15 residues in the CDR3. Unmatched junction bases numbered 9, after V lost 6 bases and J lost 4 bases. The CDR3: CASSRTSWEPDTQYF. CDR3 DNA sequence: TGTGCCAGCAGCCGGACTAGCTGGGAGCCAGATACGCAGTATTTT.

This rearrangement joins TRBV20-1 to TRBJ1-4; the D gene is possibly TRBD1 (6 bases). The V end was cut by 8 bases, the J end by 6 bases, with 19 bases between. The CDR3 is 14 amino acids. Germline-derived CDR1 and CDR2 are DFQATT and SNEGSKA (reference sequence). CDR3 sequence reads: CSSANGGADEKLFF. The CDR3 nucleotides are TGCAGTAGTGCAAATGGGGGGGCCGATGAAAAACTGTTTTTT.

This chain uses TRBV30 with TRBJ2-2; D is perhaps TRBD1 or TRBD2 (5 bases each). Germline values: CDR1 GTSNPN, CDR2 SVGIG (reference sequence). There are 16 residues in the CDR3. Trimming stripped 2 bases from V and 6 bases from J, with 19 bases between. CDR3 coding DNA: TGTGCCTGGAGTCCCCGGGGCCAGGGATTTCCCGGGGAGCTGTTTTTT. Residues: CAWSPRGQGFPGELFF.

CDR3 nucleotides: TGCAGAGGGACGAAGGGTAGGGACAGCCCTAACTATGGCTACACCTTC. This gives the protein CRGTKGRDSPNYGYTF. This sequence joins TRBV20-1 and TRBJ1-2, with TRBD1 matching 7 bases. Per germline, CDR1 DFQATT and CDR2 SNEGSKA (reference sequence). The CDR3 contains 16 residues.

The chain is built from TRBV4-3 and TRBJ2-3, with 11 bases identical to TRBD2. The V segment lost 3 bases and the J segment 5 bases; nucleotides outside the gene matches: 1. Germline V gives CDR1 LGHNA, CDR2 YSLEER. The CDR3 length is 14 residues. The CDR3: CASSQGTSGDTQYF. In DNA, the CDR3 is TGCGCCAGCAGCCAGGGGACTAGCGGAGATACGCAGTATTTT.

The chain carries TRBV20-1 and TRBJ1-2; TRBD1 might be the D (5 bases). The germline CDR1 and CDR2 sequences are DFQATT and SNEGSKA (reference sequence). V was shortened by 6 bases and J by 8 bases, with 13 bases between the two germline ends. The CDR3 covers 11 residues. The CDR3 loop is CSAGLGGGYTF. The CDR3 region has the DNA TGCAGTGCGGGCCTCGGGGGAGGCTACACCTTC.

The rearrangement uses TRBV27 and TRBJ2-7, with TRBD2 matching over 14 bases. Germline lookup yields CDR1 MNHEY and CDR2 SMNVEV (reference sequence). V shed 6 bases, J shed 9 bases, and the junction held 10 bases outside the gene matches. The CDR3 consists of 15 residues. CDR3 amino acids: CASRHTGTSGSLQYF. As DNA, the CDR3 is TGTGCCAGCAGGCATACCGGGACTAGCGGGAGTTTGCAGTACTTC.

The chain joins TRBV20-1 to TRBJ2-7; D remains ambiguous. The CDR3 extends over 17 amino acids. V lost 0 bases, J lost 3 bases, and 21 bases lay in between. The germline CDR1 and CDR2 sequences are DFQATT and SNEGSKA (reference sequence). In nucleotides, the CDR3 is TGCAGTGCTAGAGACCTCTCGAAGACAACTCCCCACTACGAGCAGTACTTC. Translated: CSARDLSKTTPHYEQYF.